The T cell receptor beta chain described here comes from a study of CD8 T cells in Susac syndrome. Random-hexamer reverse transcription was applied to roughly 0.45 to 1 ug RNA. Amplification of TCR beta CDR3 was carried out by immunoSEQ multiplex PCR, which covered 54 Vbeta and 13 Jbeta segments. TCRdb reprocessed the immunoSEQ multiplex PCR reads via MiXCR and lists one record per CDR3 protein. The sample has some 150,000 distinct CDR3 sequences, 95% seen once. TCR beta sequencing covered blood CD8+ and CD4+ T cells. Negative isolation was applied to CD8+ and CD4+ T cells, and FACS enrichment was applied to TEMRA cells. For this clonotype: An end of the junction does not agree with germline; a read error may underlie this.

Input material: CD4+ T cells from PBMCs. The receptor was isolated from a human donor with Susac syndrome.

CDR3 bases: TGTGCCAGCAGCCGAACGGGCCTCAGGGTTGGCTTC. Translating it yields CASSRTGLRVGF. This chain joins TRBV3-1 and TRBJ2-1; D is possibly TRBD1 (5 bases). The CDR3 is 12 residues long. Germline lookup yields CDR1 LGHDT and CDR2 YNNKEL (reference sequence).